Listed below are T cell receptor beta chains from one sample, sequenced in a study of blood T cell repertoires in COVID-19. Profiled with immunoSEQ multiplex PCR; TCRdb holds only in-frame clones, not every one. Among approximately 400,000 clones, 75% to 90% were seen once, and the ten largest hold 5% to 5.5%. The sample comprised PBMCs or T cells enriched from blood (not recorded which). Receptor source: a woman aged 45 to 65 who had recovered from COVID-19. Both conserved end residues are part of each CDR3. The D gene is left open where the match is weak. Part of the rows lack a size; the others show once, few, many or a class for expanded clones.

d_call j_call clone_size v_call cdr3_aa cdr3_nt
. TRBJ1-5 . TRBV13 CASSLGAGPNQPQHF TGTGCCAGCAGCTTAGGGGCAGGGCCCAATCAGCCCCAGCATTTT
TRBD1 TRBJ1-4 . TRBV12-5 CASGLVLLTGPTSTNEKLFF TGTGCTAGTGGTTTGGTACTTCTGACAGGGCCAACGTCAACTAATGAAAAACTGTTTTTT
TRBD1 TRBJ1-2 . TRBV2 CASSELGTGDGYTF TGTGCCAGCAGTGAACTAGGGACAGGGGATGGCTACACCTTC
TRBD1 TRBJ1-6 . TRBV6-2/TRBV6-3 CASSSGTGNSPLHF TGTGCCAGCAGTTCCGGGACAGGCAATTCACCCCTCCACTTT
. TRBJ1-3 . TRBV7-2 CASTPLGNTIYF TGTGCCAGCACCCCGTTGGGAAACACCATATATTTT
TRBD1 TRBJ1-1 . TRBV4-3 CASSQVGGTGIPTEAFF TGCGCCAGCAGCCAGGTGGGGGGGACAGGGATTCCCACTGAAGCTTTCTTT
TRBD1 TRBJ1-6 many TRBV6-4 CASRGQGNSPLHF TGTGCCAGCAGGGGACAGGGTAATTCACCCCTCCACTTT
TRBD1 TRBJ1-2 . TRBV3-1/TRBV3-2 CASSLGQAVYGYTF TGTGCCAGCAGCCTAGGACAGGCAGTGTATGGCTACACCTTC
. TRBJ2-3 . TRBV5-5 CASSLYGGTSTDTQYF TGTGCCAGCAGCTTGTACGGCGGAACTAGCACAGATACGCAGTATTTT
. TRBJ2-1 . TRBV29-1 CSVASRSYNEQFF TGCAGCGTTGCGTCCAGATCCTACAATGAGCAGTTCTTC
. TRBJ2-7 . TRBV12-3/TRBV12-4 CASSLFPAYEQYF TGTGCCAGCAGTTTATTCCCAGCCTACGAGCAGTACTTC
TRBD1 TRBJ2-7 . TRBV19 CASSPGTGFYEQYF TGTGCCAGTAGCCCCGGGACAGGGTTCTACGAGCAGTACTTC
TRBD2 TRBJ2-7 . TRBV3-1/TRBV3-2 CASSSSGSKGEQYF TGTGCCAGCAGCTCTAGCGGGAGTAAGGGCGAGCAGTACTTC
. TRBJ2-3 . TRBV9 CASSVVGYGTDTQYF TGTGCCAGCAGCGTAGTGGGCTACGGCACAGATACGCAGTATTTT
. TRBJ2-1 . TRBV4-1 CASSLVSSDYGGNEQFF TGCGCCAGCAGCCTAGTATCTAGCGACTACGGTGGAAATGAGCAGTTCTTC
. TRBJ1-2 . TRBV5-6 CASSWSYRVTDGYTF TGTGCCAGCAGCTGGAGTTACAGGGTAACGGATGGCTACACCTTC
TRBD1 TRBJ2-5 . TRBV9 CASSVDRGRETQYF TGTGCCAGCAGCGTCGACAGGGGGCGGGAGACCCAGTACTTC
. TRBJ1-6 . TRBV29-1 CSVRSGPSPDSPLHF TGCAGCGTTCGGTCAGGGCCCTCACCCGATTCACCCCTCCACTTT
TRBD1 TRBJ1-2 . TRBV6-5 CASSSGQGSRGYTF TGTGCCAGCAGTTCCGGACAGGGTTCTCGCGGCTACACCTTC
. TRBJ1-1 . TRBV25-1 CASRDGQGLSTEAFF TGTGCCAGCAGAGATGGCCAGGGCTTATCCACTGAAGCTTTCTTT
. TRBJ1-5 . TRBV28 CASSLPLSNQPQHF TGTGCCAGCAGCCTACCGCTGAGCAATCAGCCCCAGCATTTT
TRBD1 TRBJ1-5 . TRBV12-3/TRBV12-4 CASISRGNQPQHF TGTGCCAGCATCTCCAGGGGGAATCAGCCCCAGCATTTT
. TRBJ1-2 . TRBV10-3 CAISRQEDYGYTF TGTGCCATCAGCCGACAGGAAGATTATGGCTACACCTTC
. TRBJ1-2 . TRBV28 CASSLPGRGGYTF TGTGCCAGCAGTTTACCGGGCAGGGGAGGCTACACCTTC
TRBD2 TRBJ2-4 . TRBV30 CAWSRTSGDCWIF TGTGCCTGGAGTAGAACTAGCGGGGACTGTTGGATCTTC
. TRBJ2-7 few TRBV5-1 CASSISSSYEQYF TGCGCCAGCAGCATTAGCAGCTCCTACGAGCAGTACTTC
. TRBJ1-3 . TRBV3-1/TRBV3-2 CASSQDVVSGNTIYF TGTGCCAGCAGCCAAGATGTCGTCTCTGGAAACACCATATATTTT
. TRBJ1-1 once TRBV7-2 CASSFIVRGGTEAFF TGTGCCAGCAGCTTTATCGTTAGGGGGGGCACTGAAGCTTTCTTT
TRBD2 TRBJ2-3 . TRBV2 CASSERIAGVGDTQYF TGTGCCAGCAGTGAAAGGATAGCGGGAGTAGGAGATACGCAGTATTTT
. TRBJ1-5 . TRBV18 CASSLTFDTSNQPQHF TGTGCCAGCTCACTTACATTTGACACTAGCAATCAGCCCCAGCATTTT
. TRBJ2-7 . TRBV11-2 CASSLEGAVTSYEQYF TGTGCCAGCAGCTTAGAAGGGGCGGTGACCTCCTACGAGCAGTACTTC
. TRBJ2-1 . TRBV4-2 CASSQGGELEQFF TGTGCCAGCAGCCAAGGAGGCGAGCTAGAGCAGTTCTTC
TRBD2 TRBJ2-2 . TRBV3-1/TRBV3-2 CASSREIAGGPGTGELFF TGTGCCAGCAGCCGGGAGATAGCGGGAGGGCCGGGCACCGGGGAGCTGTTTTTT
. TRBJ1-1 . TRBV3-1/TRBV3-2 CASSLDGTLEAFF TGTGCCAGCAGCCTAGACGGGACATTAGAAGCTTTCTTT
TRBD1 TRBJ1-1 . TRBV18 CASSSRQGQGNTEAFF TGTGCCAGCTCATCACGACAAGGACAGGGAAACACTGAAGCTTTCTTT
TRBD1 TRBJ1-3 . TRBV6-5 CAITGTGLPGNTIYF TGTGCCATCACCGGGACAGGGTTACCTGGAAACACCATATATTTT
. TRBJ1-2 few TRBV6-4 CASRGEYGYTF TGTGCCAGCCGGGGGGAGTATGGCTACACCTTC
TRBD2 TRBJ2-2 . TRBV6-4 CASSPGVLAALSNTGELFF TGTGCCAGCAGCCCCGGGGTGCTAGCGGCCTTAAGTAACACCGGGGAGCTGTTTTTT
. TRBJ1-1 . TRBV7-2 CASSPRGMSTEAFF TGTGCCAGCAGCCCCCGGGGGATGTCCACTGAAGCTTTCTTT
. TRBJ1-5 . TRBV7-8 CASSLGPQGLSNQPQHF TGTGCCAGCAGCTTAGGTCCGCAGGGGCTTTCCAATCAGCCCCAGCATTTT
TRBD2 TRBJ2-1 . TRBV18 CASSPLGLAGVSRDEQFF TGTGCCAGCTCACCACTAGGACTAGCGGGAGTAAGTAGGGATGAGCAGTTCTTC